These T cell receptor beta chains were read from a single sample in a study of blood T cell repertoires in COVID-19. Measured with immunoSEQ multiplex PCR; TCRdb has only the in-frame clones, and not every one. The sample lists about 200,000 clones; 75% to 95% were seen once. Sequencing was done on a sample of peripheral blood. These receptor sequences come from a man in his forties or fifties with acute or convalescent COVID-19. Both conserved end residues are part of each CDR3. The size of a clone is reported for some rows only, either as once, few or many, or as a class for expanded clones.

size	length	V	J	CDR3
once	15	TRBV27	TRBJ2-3	CASSIIAGGSDTQYF
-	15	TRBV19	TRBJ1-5	CASRDSPGLGQPQHF
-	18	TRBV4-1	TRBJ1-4	CASSEGVASTATNEKLFF
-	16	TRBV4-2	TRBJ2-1	CASSQAVLAGGHEQFF
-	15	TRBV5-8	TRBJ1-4	CASSWDRATNEKLFF
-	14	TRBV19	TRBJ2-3	CASSKGGPPHTQYF
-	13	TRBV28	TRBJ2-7	CASSLSRSYEQYF
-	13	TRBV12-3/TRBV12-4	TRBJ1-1	CASSLGGVTEAFF
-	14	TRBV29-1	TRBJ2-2	CSALSGGETGELFF
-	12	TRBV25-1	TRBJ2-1	CASSPRGDEQFF
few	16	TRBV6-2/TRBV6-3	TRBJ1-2	CASSYPRTGGVYGYTF
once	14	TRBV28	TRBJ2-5	CASSRPQGQETQYF
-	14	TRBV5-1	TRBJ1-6	CASSLQGSNSPLHF
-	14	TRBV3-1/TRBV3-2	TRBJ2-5	CASSQVSGRETQYF
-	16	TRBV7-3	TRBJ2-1	CASSLSGSSGGNEQFF
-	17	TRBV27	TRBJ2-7	CASSLKGTSGSSYEQYF
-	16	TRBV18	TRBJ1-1	CASSPSRVPPGTEAFF
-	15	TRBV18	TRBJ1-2	CASSPGQGDTYGYTF
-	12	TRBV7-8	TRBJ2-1	CASSPRNNEQFF
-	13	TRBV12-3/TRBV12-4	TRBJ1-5	CASSLDSNQPQHF
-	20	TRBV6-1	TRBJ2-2	CASSEPTLPGQRTHTGELFF
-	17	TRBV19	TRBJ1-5	CASTNPGGRTTNQPQHF
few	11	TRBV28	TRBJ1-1	CASSFRREAFF
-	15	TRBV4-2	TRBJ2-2	CASSSGGRVTGELFF
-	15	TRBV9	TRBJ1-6	CASSVATWGSSPLHF
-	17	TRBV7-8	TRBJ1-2	CASSLAVWDSQIYGYTF
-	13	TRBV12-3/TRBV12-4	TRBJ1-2	CASSRQANYGYTF
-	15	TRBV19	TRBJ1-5	CASSIEGQVSQPQHF
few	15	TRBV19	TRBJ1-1	CASSTRDRGRIEAFF
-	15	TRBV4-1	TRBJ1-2	CASSQDPGQNYGYTF
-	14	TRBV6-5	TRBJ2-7	CASSMISGRYEQYF
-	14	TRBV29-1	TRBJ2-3	CSSRAGVGADTQYF
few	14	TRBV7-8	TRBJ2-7	CASSPPGSKYEQYF
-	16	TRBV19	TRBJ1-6	CASIDRLSAGNSPLHF
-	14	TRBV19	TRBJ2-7	CATTSGTRPYEQYF
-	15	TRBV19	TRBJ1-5	CASSIGQAINQPQHF
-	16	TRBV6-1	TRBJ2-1	CASSEWGIRRDNEQFF
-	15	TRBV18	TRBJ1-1	CASSQGQGSNTEAFF
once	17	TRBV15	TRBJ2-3	CATSREGRRTEEDTQYF
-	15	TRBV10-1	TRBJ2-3	CASSYRGLKTDTQYF
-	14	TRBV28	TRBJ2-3	CAIRSGSARDTQYF
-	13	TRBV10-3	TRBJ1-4	CAIATEIDEKLFF